This TCR beta chain derives from a study of T cells in Graves' hyperthyroidism and ophthalmopathy. RNA transcripts served as the template for amplifying TCR beta CDR3 regions. A set of HTBI primers served as the primers for a first-round RT-PCR of the TCR CDR3. Via MiXCR, TCRdb re-called the multiplex PCR reads, giving one row per CDR3 protein. The repertoire holds a few hundred thousand distinct CDR3 sequences, with around 21% as singletons. Graves' hyperthyroidism was deemed stable absent ophthalmopathy progression within 18 months. Patients were aged 18 to 65, had disease duration under 2 months, and had newly diagnosed hyperthyroidism. This CDR3 is built from 16 residues. The germline gives CDR1 MDHEN, CDR2 SYDVKM. V was clipped by 2 bases and J by 2 bases; unmatched bases: 6.

Sequencing was done on a sample of blood. The chain couples TRBV28 to TRBJ2-7; 10 bases match TRBD2. The TCR comes from a man aged 18 to 30 with Graves' hyperthyroidism. The CDR3 loop reads CASSLTSGTFTYEQYF. DNA of the CDR3: TGTGCCAGCAGTTTAACTAGCGGGACCTTTACCTACGAGCAGTACTTC.